This TCR beta chain originates from a study of blood T cells in healthy people across ages. Study-level results: CMV status of donors was unknown, possibly confounding expanded clonotype changes.

A J-beta primer mix and a sample-barcoded 5' primer were used in a second PCR of roughly 7 to 12 cycles. TCRdb processed the 5' RACE reads anew with MiXCR; each CDR3 protein has one entry. The sample shows 1 million or so distinct CDR3 sequences, about 23% of them seen only once. This clonotype turned up a few times. Its antigen is currently unknown. V was cut by 3 bases and J by 0 bases, with 8 bases left in between. The CDR3 contains 13 residues. The germline V gene encodes CDR1 SQVTM and CDR2 ANQGSEA. These data also formed part of another study, on T cells of mothers and their children. That source notes: In this cohort, donors were a few healthy Caucasian mothers plus their six children. The study found slightly higher but non-significant overlap in related versus unrelated mother-child pairs.

This clonotype originated in a girl aged 2 to 9 in good health. This chain links TRBV29-1 with TRBJ1-1; no definite D call. The sequenced sample consisted of blood. For the CDR3, the DNA is TGCAGCGTTGAGAAACTCATGAACACTGAAGCTTTCTTT. It translates to CSVEKLMNTEAFF.